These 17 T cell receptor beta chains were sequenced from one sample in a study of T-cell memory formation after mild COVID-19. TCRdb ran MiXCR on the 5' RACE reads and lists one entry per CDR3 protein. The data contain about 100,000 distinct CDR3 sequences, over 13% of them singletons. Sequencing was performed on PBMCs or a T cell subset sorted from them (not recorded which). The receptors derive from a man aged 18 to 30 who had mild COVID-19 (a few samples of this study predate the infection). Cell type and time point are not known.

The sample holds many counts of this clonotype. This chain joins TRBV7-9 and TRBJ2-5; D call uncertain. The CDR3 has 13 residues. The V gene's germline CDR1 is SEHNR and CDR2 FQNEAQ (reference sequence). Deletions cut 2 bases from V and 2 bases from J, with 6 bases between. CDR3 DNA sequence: TGTGCCAGCAGCTTATACAGTCAAGAGACCCAGTACTTC. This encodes CASSLYSQETQYF.

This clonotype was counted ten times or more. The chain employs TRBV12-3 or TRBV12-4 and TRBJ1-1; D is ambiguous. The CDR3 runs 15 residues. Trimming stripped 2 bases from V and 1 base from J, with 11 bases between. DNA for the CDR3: TGTGCCAGCAGTTTACTCGTGGCCGAGAACACTGAAGCTTTCTTT. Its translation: CASSLLVAENTEAFF.

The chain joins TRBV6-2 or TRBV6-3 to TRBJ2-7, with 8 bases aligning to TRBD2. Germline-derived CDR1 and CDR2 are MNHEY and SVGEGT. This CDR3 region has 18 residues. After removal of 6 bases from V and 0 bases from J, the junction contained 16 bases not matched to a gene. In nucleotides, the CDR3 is TGTGCCAGCAGCACCGGGACTAGATATTTCTTAGGCTCCTACGAGCAGTACGTC. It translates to CASSTGTRYFLGSYEQYV.

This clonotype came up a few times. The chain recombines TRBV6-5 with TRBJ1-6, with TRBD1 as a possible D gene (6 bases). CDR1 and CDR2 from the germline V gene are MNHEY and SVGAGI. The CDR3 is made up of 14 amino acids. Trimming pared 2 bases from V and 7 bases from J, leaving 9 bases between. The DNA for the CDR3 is TGTGCCAGCAGTTACGGACAGATCAATTCACCCCTCCACTTT. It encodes CASSYGQINSPLHF.

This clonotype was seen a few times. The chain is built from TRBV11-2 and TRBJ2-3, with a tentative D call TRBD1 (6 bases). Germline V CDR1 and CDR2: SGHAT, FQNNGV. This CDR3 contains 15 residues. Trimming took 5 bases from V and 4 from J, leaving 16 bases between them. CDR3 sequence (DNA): TGTGCCAGCAGCATCAGGGGAAGTTGGGCAGATACGCAGTATTTT. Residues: CASSIRGSWADTQYF.

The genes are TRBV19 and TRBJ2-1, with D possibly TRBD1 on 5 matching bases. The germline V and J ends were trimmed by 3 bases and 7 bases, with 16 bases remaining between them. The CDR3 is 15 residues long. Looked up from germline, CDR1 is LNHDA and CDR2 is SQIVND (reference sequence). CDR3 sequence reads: CASSIWAGPQNEQFF. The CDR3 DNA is TGTGCCAGTAGTATTTGGGCAGGGCCCCAGAATGAGCAGTTCTTC.

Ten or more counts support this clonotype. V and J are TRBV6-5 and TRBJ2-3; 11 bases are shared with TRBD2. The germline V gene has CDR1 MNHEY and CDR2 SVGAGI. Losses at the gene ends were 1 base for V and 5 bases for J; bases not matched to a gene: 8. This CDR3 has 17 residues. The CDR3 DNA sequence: TGTGCCAGCAGTTACTATCCGGGGACTAGCGGTGGAGATACGCAGTATTTT. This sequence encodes CASSYYPGTSGGDTQYF.

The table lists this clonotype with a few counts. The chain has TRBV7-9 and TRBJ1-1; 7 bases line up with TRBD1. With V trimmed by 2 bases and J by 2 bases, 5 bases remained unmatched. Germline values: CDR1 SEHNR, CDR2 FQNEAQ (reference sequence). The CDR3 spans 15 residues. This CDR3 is CASSLPGGRNTEAFF. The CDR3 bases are TGTGCCAGCAGCTTACCAGGGGGTCGTAACACTGAAGCTTTCTTT.

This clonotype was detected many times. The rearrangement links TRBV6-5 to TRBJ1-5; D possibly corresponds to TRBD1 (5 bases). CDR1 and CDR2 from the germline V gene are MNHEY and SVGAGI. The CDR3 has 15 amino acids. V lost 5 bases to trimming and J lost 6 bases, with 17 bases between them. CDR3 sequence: CASSPQYTGGQPQHF. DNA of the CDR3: TGTGCCAGCAGTCCTCAATACACGGGGGGTCAGCCCCAGCATTTT.

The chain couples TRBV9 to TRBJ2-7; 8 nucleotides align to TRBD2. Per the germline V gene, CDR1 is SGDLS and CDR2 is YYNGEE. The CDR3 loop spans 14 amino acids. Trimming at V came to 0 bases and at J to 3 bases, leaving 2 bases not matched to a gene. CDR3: CASSVGAGVYEQYF. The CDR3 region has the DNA TGTGCCAGCAGCGTAGGAGCGGGGGTCTACGAGCAGTACTTC.

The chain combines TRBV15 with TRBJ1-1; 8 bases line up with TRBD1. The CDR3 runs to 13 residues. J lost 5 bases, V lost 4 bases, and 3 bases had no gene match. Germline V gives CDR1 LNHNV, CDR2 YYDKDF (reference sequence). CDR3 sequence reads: CATSIQGATEAFF. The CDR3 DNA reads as TGTGCCACCAGCATTCAGGGGGCTACTGAAGCTTTCTTT.

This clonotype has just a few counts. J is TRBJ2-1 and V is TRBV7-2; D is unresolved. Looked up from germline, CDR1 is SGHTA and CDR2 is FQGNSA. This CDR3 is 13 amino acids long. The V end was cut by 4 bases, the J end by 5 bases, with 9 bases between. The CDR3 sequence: CASSWLGNNEQFF. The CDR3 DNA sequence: TGTGCCAGCAGCTGGCTAGGAAACAATGAGCAGTTCTTC.

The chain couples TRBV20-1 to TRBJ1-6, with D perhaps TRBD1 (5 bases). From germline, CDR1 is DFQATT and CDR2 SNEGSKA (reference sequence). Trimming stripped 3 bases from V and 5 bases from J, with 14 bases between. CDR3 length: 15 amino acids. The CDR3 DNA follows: TGCAGTGCTAGTCCCCCGCAGGGTGATAATTCACCCCTCCACTTT. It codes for CSASPPQGDNSPLHF.

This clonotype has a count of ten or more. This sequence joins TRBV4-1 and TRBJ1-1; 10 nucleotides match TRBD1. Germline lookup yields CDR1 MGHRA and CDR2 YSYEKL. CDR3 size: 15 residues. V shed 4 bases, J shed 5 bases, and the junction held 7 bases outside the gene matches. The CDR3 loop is CASSPWTGGQTEAFF. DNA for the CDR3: TGCGCCAGCAGCCCGTGGACAGGGGGGCAAACTGAAGCTTTCTTT.

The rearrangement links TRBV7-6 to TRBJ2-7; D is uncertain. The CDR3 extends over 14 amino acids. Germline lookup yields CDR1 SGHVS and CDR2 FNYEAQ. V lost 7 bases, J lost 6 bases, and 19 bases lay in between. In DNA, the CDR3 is TGTGCCAGCACCCTGCTACCCCTGAGTGCCGAGCAGTACTTC. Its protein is CASTLLPLSAEQYF.

This CDR3 is CASSQRDRGGRYNEQFF. In DNA, the CDR3 is TGCGCCAGCAGCCAGCGCGACCGGGGGGGCCGATACAATGAGCAGTTCTTC. The chain recombines TRBV4-1 with TRBJ2-1; 8 bases align to TRBD2. The CDR3 is 17 residues long. V shed 3 bases, J shed 4 bases, and the junction held 11 bases outside the gene matches. CDR1 MGHRA and CDR2 YSYEKL come from the germline V gene.

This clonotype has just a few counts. DNA for the CDR3: TGTGCCAGCTCGCTTGCAGGGGCCGGGGAGCTGTTTTTT. It encodes CASSLAGAGELFF. The V call is TRBV2, the J call TRBJ2-2; D is possibly TRBD1 (6 bases). CDR3 size: 13 residues. V was trimmed by 8 bases and J by 6 bases, leaving 13 bases between them. Germline assignment: CDR1 SNHLY and CDR2 FYNNEI.